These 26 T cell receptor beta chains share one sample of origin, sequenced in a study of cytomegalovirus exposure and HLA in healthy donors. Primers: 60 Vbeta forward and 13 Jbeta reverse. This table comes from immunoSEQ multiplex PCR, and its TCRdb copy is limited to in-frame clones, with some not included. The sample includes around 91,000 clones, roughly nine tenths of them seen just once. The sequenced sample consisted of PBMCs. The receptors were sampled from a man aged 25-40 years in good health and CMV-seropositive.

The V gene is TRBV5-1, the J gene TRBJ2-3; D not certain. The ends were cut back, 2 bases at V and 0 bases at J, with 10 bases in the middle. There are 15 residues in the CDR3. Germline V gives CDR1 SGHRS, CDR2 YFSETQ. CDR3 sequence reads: CASSFGRLSTDTQYF. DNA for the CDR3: TGCGCCAGCAGCTTTGGCAGACTCAGCACAGATACGCAGTATTTT. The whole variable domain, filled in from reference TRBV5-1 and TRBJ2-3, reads KAGVTQTPRYLIKTRGQQVTLSCSPISGHRSVSWYQQTPGQGLQFLFEYFSETQRNKGNFPGRFSGRQFSNSRSEMNVSTLELGDSALYLCASSFGRLSTDTQYFGPGTRLTVL.

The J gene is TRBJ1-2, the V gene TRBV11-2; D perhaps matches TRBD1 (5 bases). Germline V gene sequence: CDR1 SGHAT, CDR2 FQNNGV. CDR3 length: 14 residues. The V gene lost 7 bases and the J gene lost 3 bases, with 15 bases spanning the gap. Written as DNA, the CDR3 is TGTGCCAGCACCCCTCGGAGGGACTACTATGGCTACACCTTC. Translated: CASTPRRDYYGYTF. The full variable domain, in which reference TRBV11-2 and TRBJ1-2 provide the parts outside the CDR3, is EAGVAQSPRYKIIEKRQSVAFWCNPISGHATLYWYQQILGQGPKLLIQFQNNGVVDDSQLPKDRFSAERLKGVDSTLKIQPAKLEDSAVYLCASTPRRDYYGYTFGSGTRLTVV.

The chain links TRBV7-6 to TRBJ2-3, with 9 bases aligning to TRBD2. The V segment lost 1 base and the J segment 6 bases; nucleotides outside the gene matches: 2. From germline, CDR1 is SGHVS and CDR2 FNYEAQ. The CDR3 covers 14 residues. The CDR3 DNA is TGTGCCAGCAGCTTAGAGGCGGGGGGGGATACGCAGTATTTT. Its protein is CASSLEAGGDTQYF.

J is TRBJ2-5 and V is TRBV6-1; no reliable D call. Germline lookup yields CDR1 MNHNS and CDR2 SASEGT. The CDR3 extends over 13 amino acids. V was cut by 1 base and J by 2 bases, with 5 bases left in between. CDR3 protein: CASSEVPQETQYF. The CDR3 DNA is TGTGCCAGCAGTGAAGTCCCACAAGAGACCCAGTACTTC.

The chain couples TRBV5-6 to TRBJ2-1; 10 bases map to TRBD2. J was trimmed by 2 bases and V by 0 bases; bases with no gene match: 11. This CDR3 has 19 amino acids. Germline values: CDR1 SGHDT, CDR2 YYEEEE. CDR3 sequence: CASSLGGTSAARAYNEQFF. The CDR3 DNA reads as TGTGCCAGCAGCTTGGGGGGGACTAGCGCCGCGAGGGCCTACAATGAGCAGTTCTTC.

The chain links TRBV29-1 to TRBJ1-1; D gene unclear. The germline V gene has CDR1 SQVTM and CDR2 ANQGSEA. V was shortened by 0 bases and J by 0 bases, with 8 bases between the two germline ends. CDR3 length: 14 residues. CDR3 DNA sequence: TGCAGCGTTGAAGAGGACTATATGAACACTGAAGCTTTCTTT. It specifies CSVEEDYMNTEAFF.

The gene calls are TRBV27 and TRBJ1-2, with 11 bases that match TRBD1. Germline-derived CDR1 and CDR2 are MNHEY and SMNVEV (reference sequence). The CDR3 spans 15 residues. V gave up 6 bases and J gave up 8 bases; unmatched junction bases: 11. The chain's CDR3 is CASRTAWTGGVGYTF. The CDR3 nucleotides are TGTGCCAGCAGGACGGCCTGGACAGGGGGCGTCGGCTACACCTTC.

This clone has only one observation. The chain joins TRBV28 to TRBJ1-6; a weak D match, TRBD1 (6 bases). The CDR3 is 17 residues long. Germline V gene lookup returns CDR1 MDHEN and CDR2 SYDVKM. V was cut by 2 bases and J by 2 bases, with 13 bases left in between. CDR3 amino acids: CASSLPRGAAYNSPLHF. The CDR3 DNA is TGTGCCAGCAGTTTACCCCGGGGGGCGGCCTATAATTCACCCCTCCACTTT.

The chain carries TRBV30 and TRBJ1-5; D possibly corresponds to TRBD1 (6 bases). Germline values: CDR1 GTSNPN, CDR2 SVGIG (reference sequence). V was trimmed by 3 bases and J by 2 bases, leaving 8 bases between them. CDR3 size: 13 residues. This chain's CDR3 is CAWSPGGNQPQHF. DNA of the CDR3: TGTGCCTGGAGCCCAGGGGGCAATCAGCCCCAGCATTTT.

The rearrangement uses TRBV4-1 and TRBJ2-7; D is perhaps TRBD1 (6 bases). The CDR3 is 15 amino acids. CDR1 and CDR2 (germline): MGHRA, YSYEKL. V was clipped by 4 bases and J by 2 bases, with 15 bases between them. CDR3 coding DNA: TGCGCCAGCAGCCTTCGACAGGAGAAGCCCTACGAGCAGTACTTC. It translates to CASSLRQEKPYEQYF.

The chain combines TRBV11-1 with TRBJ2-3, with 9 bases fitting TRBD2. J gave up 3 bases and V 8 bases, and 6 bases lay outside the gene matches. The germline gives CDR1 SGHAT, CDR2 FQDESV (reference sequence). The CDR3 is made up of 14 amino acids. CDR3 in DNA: TGTGCCAGCGGATTAAGCGGGAGGACAGATACGCAGTATTTT. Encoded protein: CASGLSGRTDTQYF.

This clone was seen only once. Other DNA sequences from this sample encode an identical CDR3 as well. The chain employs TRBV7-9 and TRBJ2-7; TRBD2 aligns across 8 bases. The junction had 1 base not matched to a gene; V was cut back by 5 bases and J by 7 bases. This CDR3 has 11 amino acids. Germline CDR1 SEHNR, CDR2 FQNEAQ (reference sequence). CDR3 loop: CASSPGGEQYF. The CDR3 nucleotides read TGTGCCAGCAGCCCGGGGGGGGAGCAGTACTTC.

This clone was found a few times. CDR3: CAIRPSTGTYEQYF. CDR3 DNA sequence: TGTGCCATCAGGCCCTCGACAGGTACCTACGAGCAGTACTTC. This chain joins TRBV10-3 and TRBJ2-7; D is perhaps TRBD1 (6 bases). The germline V gene encodes CDR1 ENHRY and CDR2 SYGVKD. Trimming shortened V by 6 bases and J by 2 bases, and 14 bases separated the two germline ends. The CDR3 is 14 residues long.

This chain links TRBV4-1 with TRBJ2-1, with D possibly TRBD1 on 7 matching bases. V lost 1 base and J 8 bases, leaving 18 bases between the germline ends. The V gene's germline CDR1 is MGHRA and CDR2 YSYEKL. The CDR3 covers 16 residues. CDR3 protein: CASSQVRVPGGHEQFF. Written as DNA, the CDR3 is TGCGCCAGCAGCCAAGTACGGGTGCCAGGGGGGCATGAGCAGTTCTTC.

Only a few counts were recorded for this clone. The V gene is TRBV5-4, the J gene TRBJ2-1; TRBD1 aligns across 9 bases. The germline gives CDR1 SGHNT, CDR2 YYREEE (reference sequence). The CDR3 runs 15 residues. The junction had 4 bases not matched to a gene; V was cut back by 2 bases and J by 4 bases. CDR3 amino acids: CASSFRDREYNEQFF. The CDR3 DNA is TGTGCCAGCAGCTTCCGGGACAGGGAGTACAATGAGCAGTTCTTC.

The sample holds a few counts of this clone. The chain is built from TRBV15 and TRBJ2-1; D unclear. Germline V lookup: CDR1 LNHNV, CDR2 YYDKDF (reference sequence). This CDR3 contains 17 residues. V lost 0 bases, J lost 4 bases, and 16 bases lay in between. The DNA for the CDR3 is TGTGCCACCAGCAGAGAAAGTGGGCCATTACGATACAATGAGCAGTTCTTC. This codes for CATSRESGPLRYNEQFF. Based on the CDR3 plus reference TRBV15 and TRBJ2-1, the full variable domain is DAMVIQNPRYQVTQFGKPVTLSCSQTLNHNVMYWYQQKSSQAPKLLFHYYDKDFNNEADTPDNFQSRRPNTSFCFLDIRSPGLGDTAMYLCATSRESGPLRYNEQFFGPGTRLTVL.

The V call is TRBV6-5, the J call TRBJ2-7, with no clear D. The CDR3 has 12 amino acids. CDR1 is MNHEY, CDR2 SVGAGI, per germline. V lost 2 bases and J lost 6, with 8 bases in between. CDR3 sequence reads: CASSYPGREQYF. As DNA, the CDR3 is TGTGCCAGCAGTTACCCTGGCCGCGAGCAGTACTTC.

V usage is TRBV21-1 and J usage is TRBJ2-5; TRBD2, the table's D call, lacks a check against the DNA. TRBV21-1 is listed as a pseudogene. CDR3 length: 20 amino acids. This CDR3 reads CASSAPLNYRLAVVQETQYF. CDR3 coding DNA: TGTGCCAGCAGCGCCCCATTAAACTATCGACTAGCGGTCGTCCAAGAGACCCAGTACTTC.

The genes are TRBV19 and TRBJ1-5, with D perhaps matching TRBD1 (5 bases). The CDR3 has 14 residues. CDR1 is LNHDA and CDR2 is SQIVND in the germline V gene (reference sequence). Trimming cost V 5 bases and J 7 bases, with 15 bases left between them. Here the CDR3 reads CASSWTSLGQPQHF. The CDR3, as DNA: TGTGCCAGTAGTTGGACATCCTTGGGGCAGCCCCAGCATTTT.

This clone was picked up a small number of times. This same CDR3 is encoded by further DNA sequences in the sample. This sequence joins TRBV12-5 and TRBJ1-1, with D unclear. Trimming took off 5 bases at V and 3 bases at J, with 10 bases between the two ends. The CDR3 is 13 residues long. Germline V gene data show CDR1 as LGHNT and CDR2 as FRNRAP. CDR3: CASGNSFYTEAFF. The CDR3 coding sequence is TGTGCTAGTGGTAACAGCTTCTACACTGAAGCTTTCTTT.

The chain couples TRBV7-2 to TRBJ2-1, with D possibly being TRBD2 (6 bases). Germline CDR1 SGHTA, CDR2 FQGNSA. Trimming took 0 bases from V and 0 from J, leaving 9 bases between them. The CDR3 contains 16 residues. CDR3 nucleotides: TGTGCCAGCAGCTTAGCTAGCGGTAACTCCTACAATGAGCAGTTCTTC. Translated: CASSLASGNSYNEQFF.

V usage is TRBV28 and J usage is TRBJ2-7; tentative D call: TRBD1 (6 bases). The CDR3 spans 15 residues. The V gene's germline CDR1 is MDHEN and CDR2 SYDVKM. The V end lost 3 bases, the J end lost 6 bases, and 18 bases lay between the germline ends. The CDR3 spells CASSFRAGDNSEQYF. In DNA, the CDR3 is TGTGCCAGCAGTTTCCGGGCAGGGGATAATTCCGAGCAGTACTTC.

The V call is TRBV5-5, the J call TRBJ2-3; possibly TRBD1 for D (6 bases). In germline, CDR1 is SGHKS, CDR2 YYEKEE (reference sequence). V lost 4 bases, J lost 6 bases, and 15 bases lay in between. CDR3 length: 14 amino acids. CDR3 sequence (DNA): TGTGCCAGCAGCGCCAGGGGTTGGAAGGATACGCAGTATTTT. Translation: CASSARGWKDTQYF. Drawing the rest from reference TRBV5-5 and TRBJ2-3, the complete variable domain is DAGVTQSPTHLIKTRGQQVTLRCSPISGHKSVSWYQQVLGQGPQFIFQYYEKEERGRGNFPDRFSARQFPNYSSELNVNALLLGDSALYLCASSARGWKDTQYFGPGTRLTVL.

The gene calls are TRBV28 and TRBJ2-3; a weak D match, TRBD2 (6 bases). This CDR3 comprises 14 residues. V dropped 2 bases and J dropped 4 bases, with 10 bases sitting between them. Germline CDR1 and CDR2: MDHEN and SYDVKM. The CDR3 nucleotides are TGTGCCAGCAGTTTAGCGGGGTCCCCAGATACGCAGTATTTT. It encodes CASSLAGSPDTQYF.

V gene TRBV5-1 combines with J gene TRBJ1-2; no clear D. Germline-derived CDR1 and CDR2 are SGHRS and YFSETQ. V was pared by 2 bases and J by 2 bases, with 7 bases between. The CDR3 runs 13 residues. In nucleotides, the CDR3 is TGCGCCAGCAGCTTAGCACTCAACTATGGCTACACCTTC. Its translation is CASSLALNYGYTF.

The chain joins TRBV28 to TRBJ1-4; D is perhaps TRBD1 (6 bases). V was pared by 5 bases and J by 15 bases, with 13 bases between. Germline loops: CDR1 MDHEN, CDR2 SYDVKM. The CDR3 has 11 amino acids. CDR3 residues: CASSPRTELFF. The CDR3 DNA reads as TGTGCCAGCAGTCCACGGACAGAGTTGTTTTTT.